These 20 T cell receptor beta chains share one sample of origin, sequenced in a study of control samples from healthy donors and cancer patients. The repertoire was sequenced with immunoSEQ multiplex PCR; TCRdb's copy has only in-frame clones and lacks some. The sample gives some 30,000 clones, 70% to 90% of which show up once; around 3.6% is in the top ten. The sample comprised formalin-fixed, paraffin-embedded tissue. The receptors here all came from a female donor with melanoma.

V and J are TRBV4-3 and TRBJ1-3, with 8 bases that match TRBD1. This CDR3 has 15 residues. V lost 1 base, J lost 7 bases, and 6 bases stayed unmatched. The V gene's germline CDR1 is LGHNA and CDR2 YSLEER. The CDR3 DNA sequence: TGCGCCAGCAGCCAAGGGACAGGGCCATTGAACACCATATATTTT. Encoded protein: CASSQGTGPLNTIYF.

The V call is TRBV19, the J call TRBJ1-5; D remains ambiguous. From germline, CDR1 is LNHDA and CDR2 SQIVND (reference sequence). V dropped 1 base and J dropped 9 bases, with 4 bases sitting between them. CDR3 length: 11 residues. In nucleotides, the CDR3 is TGTGCCAGTAGTATAGGGGGGCCCCAGCATTTT. Translation gives CASSIGGPQHF.

This clone was seen only once. The rearrangement uses TRBV5-1 and TRBJ2-4; 8 bases are a match to TRBD1. With 5 bases clipped from V and 6 bases from J, the junction kept 10 bases outside the gene matches. The CDR3 covers 15 residues. Germline CDR1 SGHRS, CDR2 YFSETQ. CDR3 sequence: CASSDRTGRGNIQYF. The CDR3 DNA follows: TGCGCCAGCAGTGATAGGACAGGGCGGGGAAACATTCAGTACTTC.

V and J are TRBV18 and TRBJ1-2; tentatively, D is TRBD1 (5 bases). The V end was cut by 2 bases, the J end by 4 bases, with 20 bases between. CDR1 and CDR2 (germline): KGHSH, LQKENI. This CDR3 is 17 amino acids long. The CDR3 here is CASSPTVGERDFYGYTF. The CDR3 DNA sequence: TGTGCCAGCTCACCAACAGTGGGGGAAAGAGACTTCTATGGCTACACCTTC.

This clone was seen only once. The chain recombines TRBV7-9 with TRBJ1-2; no clear D gene. Germline V gene data show CDR1 as SEHNR and CDR2 as FQNEAQ (reference sequence). This CDR3 has 13 amino acids. Deletions cut 3 bases from V and 8 bases from J, with 13 bases between. The CDR3 DNA is TGTGCCAGCAGCTTGGACTGGGCTGAGGGCTACACCTTC. This gives the protein CASSLDWAEGYTF.

J is TRBJ2-5 and V is TRBV7-9; D tentatively reads TRBD1 or TRBD2 (5 bases each). The CDR3 has 14 residues. CDR1 SEHNR and CDR2 FQNEAQ come from the germline V gene (reference sequence). Deletions cut 5 bases from V and 1 base from J, with 11 bases between. The CDR3 region is CASSPRDGQETQYF. DNA of the CDR3: TGTGCCAGCAGCCCACGGGACGGCCAAGAGACCCAGTACTTC.

The chain recombines TRBV15 with TRBJ2-7; 7 nucleotides align to TRBD2. Unmatched junction bases numbered 10, after V lost 6 bases and J lost 2 bases. CDR1 is LNHNV, CDR2 YYDKDF, per germline (reference sequence). The CDR3 is 15 residues long. Here the CDR3 reads CATSELAFPTYEQYF. In DNA, the CDR3 is TGTGCCACCAGTGAACTAGCGTTTCCGACCTACGAGCAGTACTTC.

The rearrangement uses TRBV27 and TRBJ2-7; D not certain. Germline V CDR1 and CDR2: MNHEY, SMNVEV (reference sequence). Trimming took 5 bases from V and 6 from J, leaving 14 bases between them. The CDR3 has 13 amino acids. CDR3 in DNA: TGTGCCAGCAGTCCCGGGTCTCTAATCGAGCAGTACTTC. The encoded protein is CASSPGSLIEQYF.

In its sample, this clone was seen a few times. The rearrangement uses TRBV6-5 and TRBJ2-3; D not certain. The ends were cut back, 5 bases at V and 2 bases at J, with 11 bases in the middle. CDR3 length equals 14 residues. Germline assignment: CDR1 MNHEY and CDR2 SVGAGI. CDR3 coding DNA: TGTGCCAGCAGTCTCGCCACGGCCACAGATACGCAGTATTTT. This translates into CASSLATATDTQYF.

V and J are TRBV21-1 and TRBJ2-7; no DNA check was done on the table's D call, TRBD1. TRBV21-1 is listed as a pseudogene. This CDR3 is built from 13 residues. CDR3 DNA: TGTGCCAGATCCGGGACAGGGGACCCCGAGCAGTACTTC. Encoded protein: CARSGTGDPEQYF.

The rearrangement links TRBV7-8 to TRBJ1-3, with 10 bases that match TRBD1. The CDR3 extends over 16 amino acids. V shed 0 bases and J 8 bases; nucleotides not matched to a gene: 7. Germline CDR1 and CDR2: SGHVS and FQNEAQ. The DNA of the CDR3 is TGTGCCAGCAGCTTAGCGGGACAGGGGACCGGCGACACCATATATTTT. Residues: CASSLAGQGTGDTIYF.

V usage is TRBV15 and J usage is TRBJ2-5, with 7 bases identical to TRBD1. Looked up from germline, CDR1 is LNHNV and CDR2 is YYDKDF (reference sequence). The CDR3 contains 15 residues. V dropped 1 base and J dropped 5; count of bases not matched to a gene: 7. The chain's CDR3 is CATSRVTGQGETQYF. DNA for the CDR3: TGTGCCACCAGCAGAGTGACAGGGCAGGGGGAGACCCAGTACTTC. Full variable domain (outside the CDR3, taken from reference TRBV15 and TRBJ2-5): DAMVIQNPRYQVTQFGKPVTLSCSQTLNHNVMYWYQQKSSQAPKLLFHYYDKDFNNEADTPDNFQSRRPNTSFCFLDIRSPGLGDTAMYLCATSRVTGQGETQYFGPGTRLLVL.

The chain is built from TRBV29-1 and TRBJ2-1; a weak D match, TRBD1 (5 bases). Germline CDR1 and CDR2: SQVTM and ANQGSEA. The CDR3 has 12 amino acids. V was pared by 3 bases and J by 3 bases, with 6 bases between. The CDR3 coding sequence is TGCAGCGTTGATCAGGGCTACAATGAGCAGTTCTTC. It yields the protein CSVDQGYNEQFF.

The chain couples TRBV27 to TRBJ2-3, with D possibly being TRBD2 (5 bases). This CDR3 is built from 14 residues. V was clipped by 6 bases and J by 2 bases, with 12 bases between them. CDR1 is MNHEY and CDR2 is SMNVEV in the germline V gene (reference sequence). The CDR3 sequence is CASRRNRDTDTQYF. The DNA for the CDR3 is TGTGCCAGCAGGCGCAATCGGGACACAGATACGCAGTATTTT.

The chain uses TRBV5-4 and TRBJ2-3; 11 bases match TRBD1. This CDR3 region has 16 residues. With V trimmed by 0 bases and J by 4 bases, 4 bases remained unmatched. Germline-derived CDR1 and CDR2 are SGHNT and YYREEE (reference sequence). CDR3 DNA sequence: TGTGCCAGCAGCTTGGCAATGGGACAGGGGGCAGATACGCAGTATTTT. This codes for CASSLAMGQGADTQYF. Complete variable domain (other parts from reference TRBV5-4 and TRBJ2-3): ETGVTQSPTHLIKTRGQQVTLRCSSQSGHNTVSWYQQALGQGPQFIFQYYREEENGRGNFPPRFSGLQFPNYSSELNVNALELDDSALYLCASSLAMGQGADTQYFGPGTRLTVL.

The J gene is TRBJ1-4, the V gene TRBV7-2; no firm D call. Trimming removed 10 bases from V and 6 bases from J, with 18 bases in between. Looked up from germline, CDR1 is SGHTA and CDR2 is FQGNSA. The CDR3 sequence is 14 residues long. This CDR3 reads CATRLGMGYEKLFF. CDR3 DNA: TGTGCCACCCGCCTGGGAATGGGGTATGAAAAACTGTTTTTT.

The J gene is TRBJ2-3, the V gene TRBV29-1, with D possibly being TRBD1 or TRBD2 (6 bases each). V was trimmed by 4 bases and J by 7 bases, leaving 21 bases between them. Germline CDR1 SQVTM, CDR2 ANQGSEA. The CDR3 contains 15 residues. The chain's CDR3 is CSVVYSAGWDNTQYF. As DNA, the CDR3 is TGCAGCGTTGTTTATTCGGCGGGATGGGACAATACGCAGTATTTT.

In this sample, this clone is medium-sized. The V and J genes are TRBV6-5 and TRBJ1-2, with 8 bases identical to TRBD1. The germline CDR1 and CDR2 sequences are MNHEY and SVGAGI. Unmatched junction bases numbered 9, after V lost 7 bases and J lost 5 bases. There are 14 residues in the CDR3. CDR3 coding DNA: TGTGCCAGCACCATGACAGGGGTCGGGTATGGCTACACCTTC. Protein: CASTMTGVGYGYTF.

The V gene is TRBV4-2, the J gene TRBJ1-2; a possible D gene is TRBD1 (5 bases). This CDR3 spans 15 amino acids. With 0 bases removed from V and 5 bases from J, the gap between germline ends came to 13 bases. Germline assignment: CDR1 LGHNA and CDR2 YNFKEQ. The DNA of the CDR3 is TGTGCCAGCAGCCAAGACAGGGTCTCGCGTTATGGCTACACCTTC. Amino acids: CASSQDRVSRYGYTF.

Remarks on this clone: At one end the junction does not follow the germline gene, possibly because of a read error. This chain joins TRBV19 and TRBJ2-3; TRBD2 matches at 11 bases. CDR3 length equals 18 residues. Germline V CDR1 and CDR2: LNHDA, SQIVND (reference sequence). The chain's CDR3 is CASSIRPGLAGFTDTQYF. The CDR3 nucleotides are TGTGCCAGTAGTATAAGGCCAGGACTAGCGGGCTTCACAGATACACAGTATTTT. Full variable domain (remainder filled in from reference TRBV19 and TRBJ2-3): DGGITQSPKYLFRKEGQNVTLSCEQNLNHDAMYWYRQDPGQGLRLIYYSQIVNDFQKGDIAEGYSVSREKKESFPLTVTSAQKNPTAFYLCASSIRPGLAGFTDTQYFGPGTRLTVL.